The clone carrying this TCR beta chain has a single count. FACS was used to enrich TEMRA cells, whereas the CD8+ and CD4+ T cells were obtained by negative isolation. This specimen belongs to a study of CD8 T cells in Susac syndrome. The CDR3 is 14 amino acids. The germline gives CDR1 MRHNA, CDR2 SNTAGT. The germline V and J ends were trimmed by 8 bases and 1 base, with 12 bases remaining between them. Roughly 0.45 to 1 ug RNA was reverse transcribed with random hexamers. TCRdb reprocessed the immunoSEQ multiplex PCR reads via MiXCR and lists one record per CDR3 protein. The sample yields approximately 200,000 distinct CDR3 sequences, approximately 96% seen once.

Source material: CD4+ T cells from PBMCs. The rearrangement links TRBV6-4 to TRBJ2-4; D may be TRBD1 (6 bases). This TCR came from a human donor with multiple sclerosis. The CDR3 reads CASSHQGAKNIQYF. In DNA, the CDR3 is TGTGCCAGCTCCCACCAGGGGGCCAAAAACATTCAGTACTTC.